The 28 T cell receptor beta chains reported below all come from one sample, sequenced in a study of T-cell reconstitution after alpha-beta-depleted transplantation in children. For these TCRs, the target antigens are not known. For TCRbeta, the library was prepared with unique molecular identifiers. MiXCR was run by TCRdb on the PCR reads, yielding one entry per CDR3 protein. The sample gives approximately 34,000 distinct CDR3 sequences, 6.4% of which show up once; 27% is in the top ten. Study-level points and caveats: Reportedly, only several hundred clones from non-depleted graft cells drove alpha-beta T-cell counts at about two months.

Material: peripheral blood, obtained 60 days after TCRalphabeta/CD19-depleted stem cell transplant. Receptors were obtained from a child less than two years old who had a stem cell transplant for acute myeloid leukemia, so the T cells may come from the graft donor.

This clonotype was detected ten times or more. The rearrangement joins TRBV28 to TRBJ1-2; D is ambiguous. CDR1 and CDR2 from the germline V gene are MDHEN and SYDVKM. The V gene lost 9 bases and the J gene lost 7 bases, with 24 bases spanning the gap. This CDR3 has 15 residues. The CDR3 reads CASTLGGRAVGGYTF. CDR3 sequence (DNA): TGTGCCAGTACCTTAGGTGGAAGGGCTGTCGGTGGCTACACCTTC.

This clonotype has a count of ten or more. The chain recombines TRBV2 with TRBJ2-4, with D perhaps matching TRBD2 (6 bases). Germline-derived CDR1 and CDR2 are SNHLY and FYNNEI. V lost 5 bases, J lost 5 bases, and 13 bases lay in between. The CDR3 is made up of 14 amino acids. CDR3 nucleotides: TGTGCCAGCAGTACTACTAGCTGGGAAAACATTCAGTACTTC. It is translated as CASSTTSWENIQYF.

The table lists this clonotype with many counts. In DNA, the CDR3 is TGTGCCAGCAGCCGAGCGGGAGAAGCCTACAATGAGCAGTTCTTC. Residues: CASSRAGEAYNEQFF. The chain combines TRBV5-5 with TRBJ2-1; TRBD2 matches at 8 bases. This CDR3 region has 15 residues. Germline V gene data show CDR1 as SGHKS and CDR2 as YYEKEE (reference sequence). With V trimmed by 4 bases and J by 2 bases, 5 bases remained unmatched.

This clonotype was counted ten times or more. The genes are TRBV5-8 and TRBJ2-3; possible D gene TRBD2, 5 bases. V gave up 1 base and J gave up 6 bases, with 12 bases separating them. Germline-derived CDR1 and CDR2 are SGHTS and YDEGEE. The CDR3 runs to 14 residues. The CDR3: CASSLFLAGDTQYF. Here the CDR3 DNA reads TGTGCCAGCAGCTTGTTTCTAGCTGGGGATACGCAGTATTTT.

This clonotype was seen at least ten times. This sequence joins TRBV10-3 and TRBJ2-1, with D hard to call. The length of the CDR3 is 16 residues. The germline gives CDR1 ENHRY, CDR2 SYGVKD. V lost 7 bases to trimming and J lost 2 bases, with 18 bases between them. The CDR3 DNA reads TGTGCCATCACCCCTCGCACCGGCGGCCCCTACAATGAGCAGTTCTTC. This encodes CAITPRTGGPYNEQFF.

This clonotype occurred a few times. J is TRBJ2-3 and V is TRBV7-9, with 7 bases identical to TRBD1. V was pared by 10 bases and J by 6 bases, with 7 bases of the junction left unmatched. CDR1 SEHNR and CDR2 FQNEAQ come from the germline V gene (reference sequence). The CDR3 runs to 12 residues. The CDR3 DNA reads TGTGCCACTACGAAGGGGGCTGATACGCAGTATTTT. It specifies CATTKGADTQYF.

This clonotype was counted ten times or more. The gene calls are TRBV10-3 and TRBJ2-3, with TRBD2 identical over 8 bases. The CDR3 consists of 15 residues. The germline V gene has CDR1 ENHRY and CDR2 SYGVKD. Losses at the gene ends were 3 bases for V and 1 base for J; bases not matched to a gene: 3. The CDR3 spells CAISERGGRTDTQYF. The CDR3 bases are TGTGCCATCAGTGAACGCGGGGGGCGCACAGATACGCAGTATTTT.

This clonotype was counted ten times or more. The chain is built from TRBV5-6 and TRBJ2-1, with D perhaps being TRBD1 or TRBD2 (5 bases each). The V and J ends lost 4 bases and 7 bases respectively, with 15 bases between them. Germline values: CDR1 SGHDT, CDR2 YYEEEE. There are 14 residues in the CDR3. CDR3: CASSLGPGGNEQFF. CDR3 coding DNA: TGTGCCAGCAGCCTGGGACCTGGAGGAAATGAGCAGTTCTTC. The variable domain in full, completed from reference TRBV5-6 and TRBJ2-1, reads DAGVTQSPTHLIKTRGQQVTLRCSPKSGHDTVSWYQQALGQGPQFIFQYYEEEERQRGNFPDRFSGHQFPNYSSELNVNALLLGDSALYLCASSLGPGGNEQFFGPGTRLTVL.

This clonotype was seen many times. The chain recombines TRBV7-3 with TRBJ2-1, with 7 nucleotides matching TRBD1. This CDR3 spans 15 amino acids. J was trimmed by 4 bases and V by 5 bases; bases with no gene match: 8. Germline assignment: CDR1 SGHTA and CDR2 FQGTGA. CDR3 nucleotides: TGTGCCAGCAGCCCAACAGGGGTGGATTACAATGAGCAGTTCTTC. Translating gives CASSPTGVDYNEQFF.

In its sample, this clonotype was seen a few times. V usage is TRBV2 and J usage is TRBJ1-5, with TRBD1 identical over 7 bases. The germline gives CDR1 SNHLY, CDR2 FYNNEI. The CDR3 covers 15 residues. The trim removed 7 bases at V and 2 bases at J, leaving 8 bases unmatched. The CDR3 DNA reads TGTGCCAGCATCCCCCAGGGGGGTGGCAATCAGCCCCAGCATTTT. Residues: CASIPQGGGNQPQHF. The full variable domain, its missing parts supplied by reference TRBV2 and TRBJ1-5, is EPEVTQTPSHQVTQMGQEVILRCVPISNHLYFYWYRQILGQKVEFLVSFYNNEISEKSEIFDDQFSVERPDGSNFTLKIRSTKLEDSAMYFCASIPQGGGNQPQHFGDGTRLSIL.

This clonotype is classed as medium-sized. The chain employs TRBV3-1 and TRBJ2-7, with D unresolved. CDR1 is LGHDT and CDR2 is YNNKEL in the germline V gene (reference sequence). V was clipped by 0 bases and J by 2 bases, with 8 bases between them. This CDR3 has 14 amino acids. Here the CDR3 DNA reads TGTGCCAGCAGCCAAGATCTAAACGCCTACGAGCAGTACTTC. Translation: CASSQDLNAYEQYF.

As concerns this clonotype: A much more abundant neighbour one base away suggests this may be a read error. The chain uses TRBV9 and TRBJ2-1; D is ambiguous. Looked up from germline, CDR1 is SGDLS and CDR2 is YYNGEE. Trimming took 0 bases from V and 2 from J, leaving 9 bases between them. CDR3 length equals 15 residues. For the CDR3, the DNA is TGTGCCAGCAGCGTAGGGCAGGTGGCCTACAATGAGCAGTTCTTC. Its protein is CASSVGQVAYNEQFF.

This clonotype was seen repeatedly, ten times or more. CDR3 nucleotides: TGTGCCAGCAGCCAAGGCCCACAGGGAAACACTGAAGCTTTCTTT. This translates into CASSQGPQGNTEAFF. This sequence joins TRBV3-1 and TRBJ1-1; possible D gene TRBD1, 6 bases. Trimming removed 1 base at V and 2 bases at J, with 11 bases between. This CDR3 region has 15 residues. Germline V gene data show CDR1 as LGHDT and CDR2 as YNNKEL (reference sequence).

This clonotype was seen ten or more times. The rearrangement links TRBV28 to TRBJ1-5; a weak D match, TRBD1 (5 bases). The CDR3 is 15 residues long. V was trimmed by 3 bases and J by 3 bases, leaving 12 bases between them. Per germline, CDR1 MDHEN and CDR2 SYDVKM. For the CDR3, the DNA is TGTGCCAGCAGTTTGCCCTCAGGGCTCAATCAGCCCCAGCATTTT. Protein product: CASSLPSGLNQPQHF. The whole variable domain, filled in from reference TRBV28 and TRBJ1-5, reads DVKVTQSSRYLVKRTGEKVFLECVQDMDHENMFWYRQDPGLGLRLIYFSYDVKMKEKGDIPEGYSVSREKKERFSLILESASTNQTSMYLCASSLPSGLNQPQHFGDGTRLSIL.

This clonotype was observed many times. V gene TRBV6-1 combines with J gene TRBJ2-2; D might be TRBD2 (6 bases). Germline V gene sequence: CDR1 MNHNS, CDR2 SASEGT. The CDR3 runs 14 residues. Trimming took off 1 base at V and 3 bases at J, with 6 bases between the two ends. The CDR3 region has the DNA TGTGCCAGCAGTGAAGGGAGGGACACCGGGGAGCTGTTTTTT. Amino acids: CASSEGRDTGELFF.

This clonotype was picked up one time. A single base separates this from a much larger clone, so it may be a read error. V usage is TRBV11-3 and J usage is TRBJ1-2, with TRBD1 matching over 9 bases. Germline assignment: CDR1 SGHNT and CDR2 YENEEA. V trimming: 8 bases; J trimming: 3 bases; junction bases outside the gene matches: 10. The CDR3 runs 15 residues. As DNA, the CDR3 is TGTGCCAGCGGACAGGGGCGATATTCGGACTATGGCTACACCTTC. Protein: CASGQGRYSDYGYTF.

This clonotype came up many times. This sequence joins TRBV15 and TRBJ2-1; 12 bases map to TRBD2. The CDR3 has 17 amino acids. The V and J ends lost 3 bases and 4 bases, in that order; junction bases with no gene match: 7. Per germline, CDR1 LNHNV and CDR2 YYDKDF (reference sequence). The chain's CDR3 is CATSSGTSGFLYNEQFF. The CDR3 DNA follows: TGTGCCACCAGCAGCGGGACTAGCGGGTTTCTATACAATGAGCAGTTCTTC.

At least ten counts were recorded for this clonotype. This rearrangement joins TRBV6-1 to TRBJ1-5; perhaps TRBD1 as D (6 bases). V gave up 4 bases and J gave up 3 bases, with 19 bases separating them. Looked up from germline, CDR1 is MNHNS and CDR2 is SASEGT. The CDR3 totals 17 residues. The DNA for the CDR3 is TGTGCCAGCAGTGCCTCCCTGGGGGGCCACACCAATCAGCCCCAGCATTTT. Protein product: CASSASLGGHTNQPQHF.

This clonotype was seen many times. The CDR3: CASRIGVNTEAFF. The CDR3 bases are TGTGCCAGCAGAATTGGGGTTAACACTGAAGCTTTCTTT. The chain is built from TRBV12-3 or TRBV12-4 and TRBJ1-1; D gene ambiguous. The length of the CDR3 is 13 residues. Trimming pared 6 bases from V and 2 bases from J, leaving 10 bases between.

The table lists this clonotype with a few counts. V gene TRBV9 combines with J gene TRBJ2-5; weak D call: TRBD2 (7 bases). The CDR3 has 15 residues. Trimming removed 0 bases at V and 7 bases at J, with 16 bases between. Germline assignment: CDR1 SGDLS and CDR2 YYNGEE. CDR3 DNA: TGTGCCAGCAGCGTAGATCAGCGGGACACGGGGACCCAGTACTTC. The encoded protein is CASSVDQRDTGTQYF.

This clonotype was counted ten times or more. This rearrangement joins TRBV7-9 to TRBJ2-4, with D tentatively TRBD2 (6 bases). Germline assignment: CDR1 SEHNR and CDR2 FQNEAQ (reference sequence). The CDR3 is 11 amino acids. Trimming shortened V by 5 bases and J by 9 bases, and 8 bases separated the two germline ends. The CDR3 nucleotides read TGTGCCAGCAGCCACGGGGGCATTCAGTACTTC. Translated: CASSHGGIQYF.

This clonotype was picked up many times. The junction departs from germline at one end; a sequencing error may be responsible. V and J are TRBV7-7 and TRBJ2-1; the D is unclear. CDR3 size: 14 residues. Germline assignment: CDR1 SSHAT and CDR2 FNYEAQ (reference sequence). The CDR3 DNA sequence: TGTGCTAGCAGCTTAAACGGAAGGAACAATGAGCAGTTCTTC. This translates into CASSLNGRNNEQFF.

At least ten counts were recorded for this clonotype. The chain recombines TRBV12-3 or TRBV12-4 with TRBJ2-5, with 12 positions matching TRBD2. V was clipped by 2 bases and J by 2 bases; unmatched bases: 6. The length of the CDR3 is 17 residues. This CDR3 reads CASSLWLAGGSQETQYF. Written as DNA, the CDR3 is TGTGCCAGCAGTTTATGGCTAGCGGGAGGGAGTCAAGAGACCCAGTACTTC.

In this sample, this clonotype turned up many times. The chain joins TRBV6-5 to TRBJ2-5, with TRBD1 matching over 7 bases. Germline values: CDR1 MNHEY, CDR2 SVGAGI. CDR3 length: 16 residues. Trimming cost V 4 bases and J 2 bases; bases outside gene matches: 10. CDR3 DNA sequence: TGTGCCAGCAGTTTGATGGGACAGCCGACACAAGAGACCCAGTACTTC. The encoded protein is CASSLMGQPTQETQYF.

This clonotype appeared many times. This chain links TRBV20-1 with TRBJ2-7; D unclear. Trimming cost V 1 base and J 3 bases, with 16 bases left between them. The CDR3 has 15 residues. The V gene's germline CDR1 is DFQATT and CDR2 SNEGSKA (reference sequence). This chain's CDR3 is CSARVGGGPYYEQYF. The CDR3 DNA reads as TGCAGTGCTAGAGTAGGTGGCGGCCCGTACTACGAGCAGTACTTC.

Many counts were recorded for this clonotype. The CDR3 DNA follows: TGCAGCGTTGAAGGACGCAGGGCCCACCTAAAAAACATTCAGTACTTC. Its translation is CSVEGRRAHLKNIQYF. The chain employs TRBV29-1 and TRBJ2-4; D possibly corresponds to TRBD1 (5 bases). The CDR3 contains 16 residues. The V end lost 1 base, the J end lost 4 bases, and 17 bases lay between the germline ends. The germline V gene encodes CDR1 SQVTM and CDR2 ANQGSEA.

V and J are TRBV5-6 and TRBJ2-7, with D perhaps matching TRBD1 (6 bases). This CDR3 has 14 amino acids. The germline V gene encodes CDR1 SGHDT and CDR2 YYEEEE. V gave up 0 bases and J gave up 2 bases, with 9 bases separating them. CDR3 DNA sequence: TGTGCCAGCAGCTTGGTAGGGACACCCTACGAGCAGTACTTC. Its protein is CASSLVGTPYEQYF.

The chain carries TRBV25-1 and TRBJ1-2; maybe TRBD1 (5 bases). The CDR3 consists of 14 residues. Trimming removed 4 bases from V and 6 bases from J, with 15 bases in between. Germline V lookup: CDR1 MGHDK, CDR2 SYGVNS. Here the CDR3 DNA reads TGTGCCAGCAGTGTTGGGGGTTTTCGAGATGGCTACACCTTC. Protein sequence: CASSVGGFRDGYTF.